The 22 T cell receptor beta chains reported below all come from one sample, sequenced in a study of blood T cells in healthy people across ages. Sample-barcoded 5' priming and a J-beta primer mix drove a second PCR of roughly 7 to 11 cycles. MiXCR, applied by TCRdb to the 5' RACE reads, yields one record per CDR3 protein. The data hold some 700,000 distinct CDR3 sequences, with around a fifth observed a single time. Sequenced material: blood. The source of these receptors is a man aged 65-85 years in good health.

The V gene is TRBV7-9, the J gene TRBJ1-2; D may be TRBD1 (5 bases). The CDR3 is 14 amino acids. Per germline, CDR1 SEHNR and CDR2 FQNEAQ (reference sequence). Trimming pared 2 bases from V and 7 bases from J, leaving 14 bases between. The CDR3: CASSLLAAGGGYTF. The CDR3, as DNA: TGTGCCAGCAGCTTACTAGCGGCCGGGGGTGGCTACACCTTC.

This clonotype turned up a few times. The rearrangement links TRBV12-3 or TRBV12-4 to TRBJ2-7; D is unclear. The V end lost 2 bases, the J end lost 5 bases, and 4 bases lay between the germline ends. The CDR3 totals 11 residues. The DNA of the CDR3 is TGTGCCAGCAGTTTAATAAACGAGCAGTACTTC. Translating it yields CASSLINEQYF.

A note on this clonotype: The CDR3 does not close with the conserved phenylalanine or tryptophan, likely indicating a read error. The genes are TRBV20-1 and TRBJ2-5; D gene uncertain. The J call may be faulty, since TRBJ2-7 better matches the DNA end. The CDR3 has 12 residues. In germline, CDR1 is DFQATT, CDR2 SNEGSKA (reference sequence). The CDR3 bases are TGCAGTGCTAGTTCACGCTCCTACGAGCAGTACTCC. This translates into CSASSRSYEQYS.

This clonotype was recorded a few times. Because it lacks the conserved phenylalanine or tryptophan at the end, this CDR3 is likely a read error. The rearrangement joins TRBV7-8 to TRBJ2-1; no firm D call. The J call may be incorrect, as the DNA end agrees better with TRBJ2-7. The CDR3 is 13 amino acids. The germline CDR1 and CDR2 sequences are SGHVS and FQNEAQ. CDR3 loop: CASSLDELESQYV. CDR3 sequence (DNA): TGTGCCAGCAGCTTAGACGAGCTTGAGTCGCAGTACGTC.

CDR3 nucleotide sequence: TGTGCCAGCAGCTTCGGTGGATTTGAAAAACTGTTTTTT. Translation: CASSFGGFEKLFF. The rearrangement uses TRBV5-6 and TRBJ1-4; D call uncertain. Trimming stripped 2 bases from V and 7 bases from J, with 9 bases between. The length of the CDR3 is 13 residues. CDR1 and CDR2 (germline): SGHDT, YYEEEE. Based on the CDR3 plus reference TRBV5-6 and TRBJ1-4, the full variable domain is DAGVTQSPTHLIKTRGQQVTLRCSPKSGHDTVSWYQQALGQGPQFIFQYYEEEERQRGNFPDRFSGHQFPNYSSELNVNALLLGDSALYLCASSFGGFEKLFFGSGTQLSVL.

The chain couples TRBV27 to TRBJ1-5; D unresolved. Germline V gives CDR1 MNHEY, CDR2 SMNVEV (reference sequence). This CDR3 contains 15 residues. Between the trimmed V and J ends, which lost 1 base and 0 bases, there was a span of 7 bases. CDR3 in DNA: TGTGCCAGCAGTTTATTCGCGACTAGCAATCAGCCCCAGCATTTT. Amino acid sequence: CASSLFATSNQPQHF.

The CDR3 loop reads CASSPLGGSNQPQHF. The CDR3 DNA is TGTGCCAGCAGCCCCCTGGGAGGGAGCAATCAGCCCCAGCATTTT. The chain has TRBV3-1 and TRBJ1-5; D not certain. V was clipped by 4 bases and J by 1 base, with 11 bases between them. This CDR3 region has 15 residues. Germline values: CDR1 LGHDT, CDR2 YNNKEL (reference sequence).

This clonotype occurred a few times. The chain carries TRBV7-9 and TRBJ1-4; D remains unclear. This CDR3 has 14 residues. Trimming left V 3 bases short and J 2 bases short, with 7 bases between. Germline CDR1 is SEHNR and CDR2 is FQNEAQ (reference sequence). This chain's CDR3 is CASSFSVTNEKLFF. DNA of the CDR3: TGTGCCAGCAGCTTCTCCGTTACTAATGAAAAACTGTTTTTT.

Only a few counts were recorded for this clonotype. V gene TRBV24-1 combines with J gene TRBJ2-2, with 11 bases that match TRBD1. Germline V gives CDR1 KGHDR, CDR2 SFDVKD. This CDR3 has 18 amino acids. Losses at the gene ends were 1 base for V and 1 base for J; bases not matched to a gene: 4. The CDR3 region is CATSDFRGTGGNTGELFF. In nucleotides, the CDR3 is TGTGCCACCAGTGATTTCCGGGGGACAGGGGGGAACACCGGGGAGCTGTTTTTT.

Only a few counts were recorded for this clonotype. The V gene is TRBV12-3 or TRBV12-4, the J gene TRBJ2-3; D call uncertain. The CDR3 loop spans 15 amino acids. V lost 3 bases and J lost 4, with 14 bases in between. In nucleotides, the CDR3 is TGTGCCAGCAGTTTCCGGCGAGTGGGCCCAGATACGCAGTATTTT. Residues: CASSFRRVGPDTQYF.

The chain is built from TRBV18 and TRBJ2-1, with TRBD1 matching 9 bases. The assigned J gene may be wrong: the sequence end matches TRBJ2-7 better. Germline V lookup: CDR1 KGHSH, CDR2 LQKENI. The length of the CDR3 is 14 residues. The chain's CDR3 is CASSPDRGTREQYF. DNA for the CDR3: TGTGCCAGCTCACCGGACAGGGGAACTCGAGAGCAGTACTTC.

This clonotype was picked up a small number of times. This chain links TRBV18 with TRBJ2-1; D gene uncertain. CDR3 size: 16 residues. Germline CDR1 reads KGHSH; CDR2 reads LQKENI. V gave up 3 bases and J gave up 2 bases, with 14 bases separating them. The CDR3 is CASSPGRMDPYNEQFF. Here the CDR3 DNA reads TGTGCCAGCTCACCCGGGCGCATGGATCCCTACAATGAGCAGTTCTTC.

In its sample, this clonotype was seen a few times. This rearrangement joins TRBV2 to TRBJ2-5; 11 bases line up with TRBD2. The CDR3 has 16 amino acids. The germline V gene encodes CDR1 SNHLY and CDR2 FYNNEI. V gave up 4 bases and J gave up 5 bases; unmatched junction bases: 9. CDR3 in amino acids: CASSGLAGGIGETQYF. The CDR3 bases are TGTGCCAGCAGTGGTCTAGCGGGAGGAATTGGGGAGACCCAGTACTTC.

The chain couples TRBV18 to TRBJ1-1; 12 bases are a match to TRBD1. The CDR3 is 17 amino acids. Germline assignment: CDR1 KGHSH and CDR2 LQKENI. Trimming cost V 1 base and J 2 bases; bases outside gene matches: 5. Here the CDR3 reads CASSPRTGTGGNTEAFF. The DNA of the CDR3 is TGTGCCAGCTCACCACGCACCGGGACAGGGGGCAACACTGAAGCTTTCTTT.

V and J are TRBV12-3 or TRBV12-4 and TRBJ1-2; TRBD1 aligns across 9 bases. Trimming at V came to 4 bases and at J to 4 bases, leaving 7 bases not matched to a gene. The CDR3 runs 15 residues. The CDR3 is CASSSGQGGGYGYTF. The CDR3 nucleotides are TGTGCCAGCAGTTCGGGACAGGGAGGCGGCTATGGCTACACCTTC.

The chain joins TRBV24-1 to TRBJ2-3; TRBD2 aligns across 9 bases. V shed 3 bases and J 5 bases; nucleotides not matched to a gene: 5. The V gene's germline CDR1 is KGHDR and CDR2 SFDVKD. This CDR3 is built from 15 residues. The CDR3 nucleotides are TGTGCCACCAGTGATGCGCTAGCGGGGTTAGATACGCAGTATTTT. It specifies CATSDALAGLDTQYF.

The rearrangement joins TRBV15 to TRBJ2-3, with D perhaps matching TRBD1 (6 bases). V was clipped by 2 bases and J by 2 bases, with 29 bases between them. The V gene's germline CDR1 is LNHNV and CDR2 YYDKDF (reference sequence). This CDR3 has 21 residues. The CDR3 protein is CATSRPPVGLKDSIFTDTQYF. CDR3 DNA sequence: TGTGCCACCAGCAGACCCCCGGTTGGGTTGAAGGACAGCATATTCACAGATACGCAGTATTTT.

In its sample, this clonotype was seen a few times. The DNA for the CDR3 is TGCAGTTTCGAACTAGCCAAAAACATTCAGTACTTC. This encodes CSFELAKNIQYF. V is TRBV20-1 and J is TRBJ2-4, with D unclear. The CDR3 runs to 12 residues. The germline gives CDR1 DFQATT, CDR2 SNEGSKA (reference sequence). V lost 8 bases, J lost 0 bases, and 8 bases lay in between.

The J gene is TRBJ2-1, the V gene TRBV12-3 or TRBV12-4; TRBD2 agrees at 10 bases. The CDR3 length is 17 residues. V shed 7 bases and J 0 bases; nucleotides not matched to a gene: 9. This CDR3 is CASTQSGGDSSYNEQFF. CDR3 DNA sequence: TGTGCCAGCACCCAAAGCGGGGGGGACAGCTCCTACAATGAGCAGTTCTTC.

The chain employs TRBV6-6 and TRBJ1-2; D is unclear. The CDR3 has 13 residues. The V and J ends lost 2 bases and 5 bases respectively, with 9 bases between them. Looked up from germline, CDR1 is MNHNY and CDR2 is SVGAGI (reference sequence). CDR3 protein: CASSYEAVYGYTF. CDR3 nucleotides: TGTGCCAGCAGTTACGAGGCAGTATATGGCTACACCTTC.

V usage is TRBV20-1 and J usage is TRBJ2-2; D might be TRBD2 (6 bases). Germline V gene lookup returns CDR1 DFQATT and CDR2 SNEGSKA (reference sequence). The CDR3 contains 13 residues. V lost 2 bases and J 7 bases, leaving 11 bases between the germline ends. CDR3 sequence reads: CSARWRAIGELFF. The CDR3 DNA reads TGCAGTGCTAGATGGAGGGCGATCGGGGAGCTGTTTTTT.

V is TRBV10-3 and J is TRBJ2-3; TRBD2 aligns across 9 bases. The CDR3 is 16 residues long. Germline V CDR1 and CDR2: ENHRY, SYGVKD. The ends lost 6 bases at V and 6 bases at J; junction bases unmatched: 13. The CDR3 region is CAISDLNSGGVDTQYF. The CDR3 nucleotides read TGTGCCATCAGCGACCTTAATAGCGGGGGTGTTGATACGCAGTATTTT.